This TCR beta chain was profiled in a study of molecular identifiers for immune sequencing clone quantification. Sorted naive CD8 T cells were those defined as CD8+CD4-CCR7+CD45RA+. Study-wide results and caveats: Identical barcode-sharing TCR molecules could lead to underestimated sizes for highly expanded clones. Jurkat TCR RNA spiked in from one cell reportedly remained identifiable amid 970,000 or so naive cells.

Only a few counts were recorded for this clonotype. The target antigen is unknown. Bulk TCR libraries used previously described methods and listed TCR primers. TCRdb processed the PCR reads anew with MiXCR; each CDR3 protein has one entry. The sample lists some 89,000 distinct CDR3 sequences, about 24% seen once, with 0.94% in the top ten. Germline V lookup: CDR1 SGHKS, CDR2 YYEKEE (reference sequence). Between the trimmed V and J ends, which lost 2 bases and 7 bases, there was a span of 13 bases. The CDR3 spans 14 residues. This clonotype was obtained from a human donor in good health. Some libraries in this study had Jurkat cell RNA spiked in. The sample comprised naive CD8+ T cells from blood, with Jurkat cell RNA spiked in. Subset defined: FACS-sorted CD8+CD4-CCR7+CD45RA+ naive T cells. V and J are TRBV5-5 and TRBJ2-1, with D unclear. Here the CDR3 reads CASSFGYGWNEQFF. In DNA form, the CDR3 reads TGTGCCAGCAGCTTCGGCTACGGGTGGAATGAGCAGTTCTTC.